The 10 T cell receptor beta chains listed next were all sequenced from one sample in a study of vaccination and CD4 T cells after COVID-19. These receptors lack a known antigen. The treatment here: approximately 11-day PBMC culture with coronavirus spike peptide pools or control peptides (ViraFEST assay). The Oncomine TCR Beta short-read assay generated sequence data from the DNA of cultured CD4+ T cells. In TCRdb, the PCR reads were re-called with MiXCR into one record per CDR3 protein. The sample contains roughly 16,000 distinct CDR3 sequences, roughly 45% of which appear only once. Sequencing was done on a sample of CD4+ T cells from blood, cultured in vitro. Source of these receptors: a human donor who had recovered from COVID-19.

The chain couples TRBV10-3 to TRBJ1-5; 8 nucleotides align to TRBD1. Germline loops: CDR1 ENHRY, CDR2 SYGVKD. V lost 2 bases, J lost 5 bases, and 8 bases stayed unmatched. The CDR3 is 16 amino acids. CDR3: CAISERGGQADQPQHF. The CDR3 DNA reads TGTGCCATCAGTGAGAGGGGGGGACAGGCCGATCAGCCCCAGCATTTT.

The chain is built from TRBV10-3 and TRBJ1-1; D is unresolved. Germline V gene data show CDR1 as ENHRY and CDR2 as SYGVKD. The V gene lost 5 bases and the J gene lost 1 base, with 20 bases spanning the gap. There are 17 residues in the CDR3. DNA of the CDR3: TGTGCCATCAGTCCTATGGGGAGGAAACAGAGGAACACTGAAGCTTTCTTT. Translating gives CAISPMGRKQRNTEAFF.

This clonotype was counted between two and nine times. The rearrangement joins TRBV24-1 to TRBJ2-2, with 9 bases fitting TRBD1. V lost 4 bases, J lost 6 bases, and 11 bases stayed unmatched. The CDR3 has 17 amino acids. CDR1 KGHDR and CDR2 SFDVKD come from the germline V gene. The CDR3 DNA follows: TGTGCCACCAGTGACCCCCGACAGGGGGATTTGTCCGGGGAGCTGTTTTTT. It encodes CATSDPRQGDLSGELFF.

This rearrangement joins TRBV7-2 to TRBJ2-1; D is unresolved. Germline V gene data show CDR1 as SGHTA and CDR2 as FQGNSA. There are 14 residues in the CDR3. Trimming took 3 bases from V and 7 from J, leaving 13 bases between them. The CDR3 sequence: CASSLTRTSNEQFF. CDR3 in DNA: TGTGCCAGCAGCTTGACCCGGACGAGTAATGAGCAGTTCTTC. Full variable domain (missing parts from reference TRBV7-2 and TRBJ2-1): GAGVSQSPSNKVTEKGKDVELRCDPISGHTALYWYRQSLGQGLEFLIYFQGNSAPDKSGLPSDRFSAERTGGSVSTLTIQRTQQEDSAVYLCASSLTRTSNEQFFGPGTRLTVL.

This clonotype has a handful of counts. The chain employs TRBV6-1 and TRBJ1-2; 9 bases are shared with TRBD1. V lost 6 bases, J lost 3 bases, and 2 bases stayed unmatched. The germline V gene has CDR1 MNHNS and CDR2 SASEGT. This CDR3 comprises 13 residues. This CDR3 reads CASRRTGDYGYTF. The CDR3 DNA reads TGTGCCAGCAGACGGACAGGGGACTATGGCTACACCTTC.

The chain uses TRBV3-1 and TRBJ2-5; 8 bases are a match to TRBD1. The CDR3 is 14 amino acids. Germline V gene data show CDR1 as LGHDT and CDR2 as YNNKEL (reference sequence). Unmatched junction bases numbered 6, after V lost 4 bases and J lost 5 bases. This chain's CDR3 is CASSPRGLGETQYF. DNA of the CDR3: TGTGCCAGCAGCCCCAGGGGGCTGGGGGAGACCCAGTACTTC.

The rearrangement uses TRBV6-1 and TRBJ2-7, with 10 bases aligning to TRBD2. Germline V gene sequence: CDR1 MNHNS, CDR2 SASEGT. CDR3 length equals 14 residues. V was clipped by 6 bases and J by 2 bases; unmatched bases: 4. The CDR3 is CASRELAGPYEQYF. DNA of the CDR3: TGTGCCAGCAGAGAACTAGCGGGACCCTACGAGCAGTACTTC.

The chain couples TRBV25-1 to TRBJ2-5; D is undetermined. V was trimmed by 2 bases and J by 9 bases, leaving 13 bases between them. CDR3 size: 13 residues. CDR1 and CDR2 from the germline V gene are MGHDK and SYGVNS. This chain's CDR3 is CASSEVQDRAQYF. CDR3 coding DNA: TGTGCCAGCAGTGAAGTTCAGGACCGGGCCCAGTACTTC.

This clonotype has only a few counts. The chain carries TRBV6-1 and TRBJ2-5, with 7 positions matching TRBD2. Germline trimming cut 5 bases from V and 3 bases from J; bases unmatched to any gene: 12. There are 16 residues in the CDR3. Germline CDR1 is MNHNS and CDR2 is SASEGT. Here the CDR3 DNA reads TGTGCCAGCAGTACCTCTGGCGCGGGGGTAAAAGAGACCCAGTACTTC. It is translated as CASSTSGAGVKETQYF.

This clonotype occurred a few times. The chain's CDR3 is CASSLAAGSGELFF. CDR3 coding DNA: TGTGCCAGCAGCTTAGCGGCGGGGTCAGGGGAGCTGTTTTTT. V and J are TRBV7-9 and TRBJ2-2; tentative D call: TRBD2 (6 bases). Between the trimmed V and J ends, which lost 0 bases and 8 bases, there was a span of 10 bases. The CDR3 contains 14 residues. Per the germline V gene, CDR1 is SEHNR and CDR2 is FQNEAQ (reference sequence).